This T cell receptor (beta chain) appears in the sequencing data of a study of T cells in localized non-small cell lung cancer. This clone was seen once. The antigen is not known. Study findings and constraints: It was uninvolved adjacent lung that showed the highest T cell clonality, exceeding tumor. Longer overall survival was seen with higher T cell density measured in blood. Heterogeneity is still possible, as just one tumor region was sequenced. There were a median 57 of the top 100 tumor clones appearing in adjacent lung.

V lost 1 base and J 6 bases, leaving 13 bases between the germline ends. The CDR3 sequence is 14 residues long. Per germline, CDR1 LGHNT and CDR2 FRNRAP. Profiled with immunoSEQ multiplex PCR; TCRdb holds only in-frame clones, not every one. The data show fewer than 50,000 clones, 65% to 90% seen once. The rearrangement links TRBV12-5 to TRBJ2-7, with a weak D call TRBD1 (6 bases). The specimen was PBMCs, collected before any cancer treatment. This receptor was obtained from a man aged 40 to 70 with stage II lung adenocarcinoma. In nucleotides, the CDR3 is TGTGCTAGTGGTTTGGCAACAGGGTCGGGCGAGCAGTACTTC. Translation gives CASGLATGSGEQYF.